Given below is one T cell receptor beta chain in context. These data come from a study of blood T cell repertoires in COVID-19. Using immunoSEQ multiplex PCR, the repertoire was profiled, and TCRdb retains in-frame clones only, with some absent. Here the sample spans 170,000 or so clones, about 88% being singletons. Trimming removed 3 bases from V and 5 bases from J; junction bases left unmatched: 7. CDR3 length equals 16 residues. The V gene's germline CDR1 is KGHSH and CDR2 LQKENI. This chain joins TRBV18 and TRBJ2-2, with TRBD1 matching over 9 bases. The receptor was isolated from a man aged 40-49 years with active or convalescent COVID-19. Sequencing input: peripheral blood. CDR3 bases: TGTGCCAGCTCACCGTCGACAGGGGGAATAACCGGGGAGCTGTTTTTT. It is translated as CASSPSTGGITGELFF.